Reported below is one T cell receptor beta chain. Its specificity is not known. One end of the junction fails to match germline, which may point to a read error. This entry is derived from a study of molecular identifiers for immune sequencing clone quantification. Study results and caveats: Barcode collisions between identical TCR molecules could shrink estimates of highly expanded clone sizes.

One entry per CDR3 protein, called by TCRdb with MiXCR from the PCR reads. In the table there are some 100,000 distinct CDR3 sequences, around 17% of which are singletons. Naive CD8 T cells were picked out by sorting for CD8+CD4-CCR7+CD45RA+. The specimen sequenced was naive CD8+ T cells from blood, with Jurkat cell RNA spiked in. Noted subset: FACS-sorted CD8+CD4-CCR7+CD45RA+ naive T cells. The TCR originated in a human donor in good health. Some libraries in this study had Jurkat cell RNA spiked in.

The CDR3 bases are TGTGCCAGCGGCTTTTTAACCCCGGACCAAACATTTTTT. Its protein product is CASGFLTPDQTFF. The chain recombines TRBV7-9 with TRBJ1-4; no clear D. This CDR3 is built from 13 residues. Germline CDR1 reads SEHNR; CDR2 reads FQNEAQ (reference sequence). Variable domain in full (rest from reference TRBV7-9 and TRBJ1-4): DTGVSQNPRHKITKRGQNVTFRCDPISEHNRLYWYRQTLGQGPEFLTYFQNEAQLEKSRLLSDRFSAERPKGSFSTLEIQRTEQGDSAMYLCASGFLTPDQTFFGSGTQLSVL.